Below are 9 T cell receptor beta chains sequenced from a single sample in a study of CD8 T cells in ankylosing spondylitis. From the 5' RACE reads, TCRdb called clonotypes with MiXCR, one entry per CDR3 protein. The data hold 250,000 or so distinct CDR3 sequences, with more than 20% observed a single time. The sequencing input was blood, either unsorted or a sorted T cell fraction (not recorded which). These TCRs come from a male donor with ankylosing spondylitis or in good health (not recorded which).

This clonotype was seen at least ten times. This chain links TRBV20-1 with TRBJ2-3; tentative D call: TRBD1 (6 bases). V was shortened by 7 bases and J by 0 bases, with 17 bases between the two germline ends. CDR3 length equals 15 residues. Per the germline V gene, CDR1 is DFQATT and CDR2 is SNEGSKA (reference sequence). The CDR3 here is CSVSSGTTSTDTQYF. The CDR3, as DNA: TGCAGTGTTTCCTCCGGGACAACTAGCACAGATACGCAGTATTTT.

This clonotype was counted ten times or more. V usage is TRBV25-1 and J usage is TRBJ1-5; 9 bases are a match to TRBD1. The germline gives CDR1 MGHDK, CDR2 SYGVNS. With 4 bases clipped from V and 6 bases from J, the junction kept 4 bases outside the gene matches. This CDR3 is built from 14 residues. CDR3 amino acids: CASSVQGAGQPQHF. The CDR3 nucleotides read TGTGCCAGCAGTGTACAGGGGGCAGGTCAGCCCCAGCATTTT. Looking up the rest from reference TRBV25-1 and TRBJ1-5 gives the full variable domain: EADIYQTPRYLVIGTGKKITLECSQTMGHDKMYWYQQDPGMELHLIHYSYGVNSTEKGDLSSESTVSRIRTEHFPLTLESARPSHTSQYLCASSVQGAGQPQHFGDGTRLSIL.

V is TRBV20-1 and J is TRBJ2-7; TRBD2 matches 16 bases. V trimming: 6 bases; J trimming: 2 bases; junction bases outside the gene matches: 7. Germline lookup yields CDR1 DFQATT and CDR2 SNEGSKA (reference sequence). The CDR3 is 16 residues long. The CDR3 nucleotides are TGCAGTGCCACTAGTGGGACTAGCGGGGGGGCCTACGAGCAGTACTTC. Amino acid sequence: CSATSGTSGGAYEQYF.

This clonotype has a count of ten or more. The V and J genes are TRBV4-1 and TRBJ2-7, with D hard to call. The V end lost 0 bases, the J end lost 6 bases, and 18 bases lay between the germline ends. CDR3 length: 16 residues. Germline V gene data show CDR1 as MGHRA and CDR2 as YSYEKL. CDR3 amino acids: CASSQESRFVGGEQYF. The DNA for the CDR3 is TGCGCCAGCAGCCAAGAGTCTCGGTTTGTGGGTGGCGAGCAGTACTTC.

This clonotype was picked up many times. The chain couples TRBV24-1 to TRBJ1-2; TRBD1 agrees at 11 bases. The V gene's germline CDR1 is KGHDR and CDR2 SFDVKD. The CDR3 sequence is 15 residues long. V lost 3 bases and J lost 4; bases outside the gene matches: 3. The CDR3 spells CATSDADRGLYGYTF. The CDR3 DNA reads TGTGCCACCAGTGATGCGGACAGGGGGCTCTATGGCTACACCTTC.

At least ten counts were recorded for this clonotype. DNA of the CDR3: TGCAGTGCTAGATCCGACGGGAACACTGAAGCTTTCTTT. Protein product: CSARSDGNTEAFF. This chain uses TRBV20-1 with TRBJ1-1; D gene uncertain. Trimming took off 2 bases at V and 1 base at J, with 8 bases between the two ends. CDR3 length: 13 amino acids. CDR1 is DFQATT and CDR2 is SNEGSKA in the germline V gene (reference sequence).

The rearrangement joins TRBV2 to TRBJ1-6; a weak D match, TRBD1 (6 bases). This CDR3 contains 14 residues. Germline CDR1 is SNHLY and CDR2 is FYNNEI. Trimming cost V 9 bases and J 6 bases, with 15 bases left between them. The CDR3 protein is CASGAGARNSPLHF. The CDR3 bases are TGTGCCAGTGGGGCGGGGGCGCGTAATTCACCCCTCCACTTT.

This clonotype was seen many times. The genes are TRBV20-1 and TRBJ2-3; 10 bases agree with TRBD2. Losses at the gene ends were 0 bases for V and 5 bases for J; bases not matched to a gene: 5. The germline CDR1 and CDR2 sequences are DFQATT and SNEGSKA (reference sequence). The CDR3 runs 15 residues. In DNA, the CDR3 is TGCAGTGCTAGAGACCCCAGCGGGGGGGGAGATACGCAGTATTTT. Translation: CSARDPSGGGDTQYF.

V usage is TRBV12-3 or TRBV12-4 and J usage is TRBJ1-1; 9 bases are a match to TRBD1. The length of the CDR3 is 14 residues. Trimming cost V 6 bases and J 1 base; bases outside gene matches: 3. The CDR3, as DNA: TGTGCCAGCAGCCAGGGACAGGGGAACACTGAAGCTTTCTTT. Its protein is CASSQGQGNTEAFF.